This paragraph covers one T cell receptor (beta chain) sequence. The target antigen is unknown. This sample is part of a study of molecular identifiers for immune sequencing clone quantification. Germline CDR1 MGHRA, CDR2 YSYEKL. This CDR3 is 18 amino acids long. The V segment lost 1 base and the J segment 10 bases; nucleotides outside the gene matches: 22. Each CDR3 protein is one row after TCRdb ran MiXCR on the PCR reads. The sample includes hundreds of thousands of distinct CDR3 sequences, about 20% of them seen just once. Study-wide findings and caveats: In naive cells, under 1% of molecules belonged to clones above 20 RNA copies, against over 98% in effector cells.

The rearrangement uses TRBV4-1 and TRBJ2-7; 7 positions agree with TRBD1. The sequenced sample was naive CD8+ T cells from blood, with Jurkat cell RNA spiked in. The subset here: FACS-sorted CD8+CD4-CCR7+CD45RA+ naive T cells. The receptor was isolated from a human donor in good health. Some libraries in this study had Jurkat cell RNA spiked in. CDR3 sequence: CASSQGIGGQAGLWVQYF. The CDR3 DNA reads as TGCGCCAGCAGCCAAGGCATCGGAGGACAGGCGGGTCTTTGGGTACAGTACTTC.